Each of the 8 T cell receptor beta chains below was sequenced from the same sample in a study of human T cells and chemical hapten exposure. Via MiXCR, TCRdb re-called the RACE reads, giving one row per CDR3 protein. The sample records roughly 380,000 distinct CDR3 sequences, 5.1% being singletons. The sample's time point: pre-sensitization, week 0. Treatment: therapeutic diphenylcyclopropenone sensitization with weekly scalp DPC. This sample comprised whole blood, obtained in connection with sensitization to the hapten diphenylcyclopropenone (DPC). These receptors came from a woman between 45 and 60 years old with alopecia areata. Some clones in this sample may be carry-over from other donors' samples.

This chain joins TRBV28 and TRBJ2-7; 9 positions agree with TRBD2. The CDR3 contains 17 residues. The V gene's germline CDR1 is MDHEN and CDR2 SYDVKM. V trimming: 2 bases; J trimming: 0 bases; junction bases outside the gene matches: 8. The CDR3 sequence is CASSLGVPSGISYEQYF. Written as DNA, the CDR3 is TGTGCCAGCAGTTTAGGCGTCCCTAGCGGGATCTCCTACGAGCAGTACTTC.

The chain links TRBV14 to TRBJ2-7, with unresolved D. This CDR3 contains 15 residues. V was cut by 1 base and J by 0 bases, with 10 bases left in between. Germline V lookup: CDR1 SGHDN, CDR2 FVKESK. CDR3: CASSQVMASSYEQYF. DNA for the CDR3: TGTGCCAGCAGCCAAGTTATGGCTAGCTCCTACGAGCAGTACTTC.

The chain combines TRBV20-1 with TRBJ1-2; perhaps TRBD1 as D (6 bases). This CDR3 comprises 16 residues. Germline V gene lookup returns CDR1 DFQATT and CDR2 SNEGSKA (reference sequence). V was shortened by 6 bases and J by 7 bases, with 27 bases between the two germline ends. The CDR3 protein is CSAPMPSRGGGGGYTF. In nucleotides, the CDR3 is TGCAGTGCCCCAATGCCCTCGCGAGGGGGAGGCGGTGGCTACACCTTC.

This clonotype has just one count. The junction departs from the called germline gene at one end, perhaps through a read error. J is TRBJ2-3 and V is TRBV7-8; no clear D. Germline V gene data show CDR1 as SGHVS and CDR2 as FQNEAQ. This CDR3 region has 15 residues. The CDR3 sequence: CASSLGRLHTDTLYF. The CDR3 region has the DNA TGTGCCAGCAGCTTAGGGCGGCTACACACAGATACGCTGTATTTT.

This clonotype has more than one count but fewer than ten. The rearrangement uses TRBV4-2 and TRBJ2-7; D gene ambiguous. CDR1 is LGHNA, CDR2 YNFKEQ, per germline. The CDR3 runs to 13 residues. Trimming stripped 0 bases from V and 1 base from J, with 4 bases between. The CDR3 reads CASSQDQSYEQYF. Written as DNA, the CDR3 is TGTGCCAGCAGCCAAGATCAGTCCTACGAGCAGTACTTC.

As DNA, the CDR3 is TGCAGTGCTAGCGCGGGAGTAAGGGAGCAGTACTTC. This codes for CSASAGVREQYF. The chain combines TRBV20-1 with TRBJ2-7, with TRBD2 matching over 7 bases. The trim removed 3 bases at V and 7 bases at J, leaving 6 bases unmatched. The CDR3 sequence is 12 residues long. The germline gives CDR1 DFQATT, CDR2 SNEGSKA (reference sequence).

This clonotype has ten or more counts. The chain carries TRBV6-2 or TRBV6-3 and TRBJ2-1, with D hard to call. The ends were cut back, 7 bases at V and 8 bases at J, with 15 bases in the middle. The germline V gene encodes CDR1 MNHEY and CDR2 SVGEGT. CDR3 length equals 13 residues. The CDR3 DNA reads as TGTGCCAGCACCCTTTTTTCGCGAGATGAGCAGTTCTTC. Translated, it gives CASTLFSRDEQFF.

This clonotype occurred many times. The gene calls are TRBV29-1 and TRBJ1-1; D ambiguous. From germline, CDR1 is SQVTM and CDR2 ANQGSEA. The CDR3 is 10 residues long. Trimming shortened V by 7 bases and J by 6 bases, and 9 bases separated the two germline ends. The CDR3 loop reads CSAQVAEAFF. CDR3 nucleotide sequence: TGCAGCGCGCAGGTCGCTGAAGCTTTCTTT.